These 24 T cell receptor beta chains originate from one sample sequenced in a study of T-cell memory formation after mild COVID-19. TCRdb reanalysed the 5' RACE reads using MiXCR and keeps one entry per CDR3 protein. In the table there are a few hundred thousand distinct CDR3 sequences, 8% to 9% of which are singletons. Sequences were obtained from PBMCs or a T cell subset sorted from them (not recorded which). The receptors were sampled from a man aged 18-30 years who had mild COVID-19 (a few samples of this study predate the infection). Cell type and time point are not known.

The chain has TRBV7-2 and TRBJ1-5, with D perhaps matching TRBD1 (6 bases). This CDR3 has 16 residues. Deletions cut 0 bases from V and 3 bases from J, with 12 bases between. Germline V gene sequence: CDR1 SGHTA, CDR2 FQGNSA. The CDR3 DNA reads as TGTGCCAGCAGCTTAGCGGCCAGGGGACTCAATCAGCCCCAGCATTTT. Amino acid sequence: CASSLAARGLNQPQHF.

CDR3 region: CASSSLQGLGTEAFF. The CDR3, as DNA: TGCGCCAGCAGCTCTCTACAGGGGTTGGGCACTGAAGCTTTCTTT. V usage is TRBV5-1 and J usage is TRBJ1-1; TRBD1 matches 7 bases. V lost 3 bases, J lost 4 bases, and 9 bases stayed unmatched. The CDR3 has 15 amino acids. CDR1 and CDR2 from the germline V gene are SGHRS and YFSETQ.

The table lists this clonotype with many counts. V is TRBV10-3 and J is TRBJ1-2; the match to TRBD1 covers 8 bases. With 3 bases clipped from V and 4 bases from J, the junction kept 7 bases outside the gene matches. Germline values: CDR1 ENHRY, CDR2 SYGVKD. The CDR3 runs 15 residues. The CDR3 protein is CAISDVRQGSYGYTF. Written as DNA, the CDR3 is TGTGCCATCAGTGACGTTCGACAGGGGAGCTATGGCTACACCTTC.

This clonotype was observed a few times. The chain couples TRBV11-2 to TRBJ2-3; TRBD2 agrees at 16 bases. The CDR3 runs 18 residues. Germline CDR1 is SGHAT and CDR2 is FQNNGV. V lost 5 bases, J lost 1 base, and 6 bases stayed unmatched. The CDR3 DNA reads TGTGCCAGCAGCATCGGGACTAGCGGGGGGGCCGGCACAGATACGCAGTATTTT. Translating it yields CASSIGTSGGAGTDTQYF.

This clonotype was detected only a few times. The chain is built from TRBV12-3 or TRBV12-4 and TRBJ2-3; D unresolved. The CDR3 contains 13 residues. V lost 1 base, J lost 10 bases, and 12 bases lay in between. The CDR3 protein is CASSLEGLLPQYF. The CDR3 nucleotides are TGTGCCAGCAGTTTAGAAGGGCTACTGCCGCAGTATTTT.

This clonotype turned up a few times. V gene TRBV7-8 combines with J gene TRBJ2-3; 8 bases are shared with TRBD2. Germline lookup yields CDR1 SGHVS and CDR2 FQNEAQ. Trimming took 5 bases from V and 3 from J; bases not matched to a gene: 10. The CDR3 is 16 amino acids. The CDR3 protein is CASSPRPGGATDTQYF. In DNA, the CDR3 is TGTGCCAGCAGCCCCCGGCCCGGGGGGGCAACAGATACGCAGTATTTT.

At least ten counts were recorded for this clonotype. V gene TRBV24-1 combines with J gene TRBJ2-3; 9 nucleotides agree with TRBD1. Per germline, CDR1 KGHDR and CDR2 SFDVKD. Unmatched junction bases numbered 4, after V lost 2 bases and J lost 2 bases. The CDR3 sequence is 16 residues long. The CDR3 region is CATSDWGQGYTDTQYF. The DNA of the CDR3 is TGTGCCACCAGTGATTGGGGACAGGGATACACAGATACGCAGTATTTT.

The chain uses TRBV5-6 and TRBJ2-3; 7 bases map to TRBD2. The junction had 15 bases not matched to a gene; V was cut back by 4 bases and J by 4 bases. The CDR3 runs 17 residues. Germline CDR1 SGHDT, CDR2 YYEEEE. The CDR3 coding sequence is TGTGCCAGCAGCCCCGAGGGTCTAGCGGACTCGTCAGATACGCAGTATTTT. Translation gives CASSPEGLADSSDTQYF.

This clonotype showed up just a few times. The chain carries TRBV20-1 and TRBJ2-3; TRBD2 agrees at 9 bases. Losses at the gene ends were 5 bases for V and 5 bases for J; bases not matched to a gene: 14. CDR3 length equals 16 residues. The germline CDR1 and CDR2 sequences are DFQATT and SNEGSKA (reference sequence). The CDR3 DNA is TGCAGTGCTCCAGTCAGGGCTAGCGGGGTTGGAGATACGCAGTATTTT. This sequence encodes CSAPVRASGVGDTQYF.

The chain links TRBV18 to TRBJ1-2, with 10 bases that match TRBD1. This CDR3 spans 17 amino acids. The V and J ends lost 2 bases and 6 bases, in that order; junction bases with no gene match: 12. CDR1 and CDR2 from the germline V gene are KGHSH and LQKENI. The CDR3, as DNA: TGTGCCAGCTCACCATCCTTCCCGGGCGGGACAGGGGATGGCTACACCTTC. This sequence encodes CASSPSFPGGTGDGYTF. Full variable domain (rest looked up from reference TRBV18 and TRBJ1-2): NAGVMQNPRHLVRRRGQEARLRCSPMKGHSHVYWYRQLPEEGLKFMVYLQKENIIDESGMPKERFSAEFPKEGPSILRIQQVVRGDSAAYFCASSPSFPGGTGDGYTFGSGTRLTVV.

This rearrangement joins TRBV6-2 or TRBV6-3 to TRBJ2-1; weak D call: TRBD2 (7 bases). This CDR3 contains 15 residues. Trimming stripped 5 bases from V and 9 bases from J, with 20 bases between. CDR1 is MNHEY and CDR2 is SVGEGT in the germline V gene. CDR3 in DNA: TGTGCCAGCAGTCCCCCAGGGGCGGGGGTTGGTGAGCAGTTCTTC. Its protein is CASSPPGAGVGEQFF.

This chain links TRBV6-6 with TRBJ2-7; 7 bases match TRBD1. Germline CDR1 is MNHNY and CDR2 is SVGAGI (reference sequence). This CDR3 spans 13 amino acids. The junction had 2 bases not matched to a gene; V was cut back by 0 bases and J by 6 bases. The DNA of the CDR3 is TGTGCCAGCAGTTACTCGACAGGGAGCGAGCAGTACGTC. Translation gives CASSYSTGSEQYV.

This clonotype was counted a single time. This chain links TRBV7-9 with TRBJ2-7; 9 bases are shared with TRBD1. V lost 4 bases and J lost 5; bases outside the gene matches: 6. Germline CDR1 reads SEHNR; CDR2 reads FQNEAQ (reference sequence). The CDR3 has 14 amino acids. The CDR3 loop reads CASSSGTGIDEQYV. For the CDR3, the DNA is TGTGCCAGCAGCTCGGGGACAGGGATCGACGAGCAGTACGTC.

This clonotype was seen a few times. The V call is TRBV24-1, the J call TRBJ2-6; 7 bases agree with TRBD1. Germline CDR1 is KGHDR and CDR2 is SFDVKD. The CDR3 totals 17 residues. With 3 bases clipped from V and 2 bases from J, the junction kept 6 bases outside the gene matches. The DNA of the CDR3 is TGTGCCACCAGTGATCCGACCGGGACAGCTGGGGCCAACGTCCTGACTTTC. This encodes CATSDPTGTAGANVLTF.

This clonotype was recorded at least ten times. V and J are TRBV5-5 and TRBJ2-7; possibly TRBD2 for D (5 bases). Germline lookup yields CDR1 SGHKS and CDR2 YYEKEE (reference sequence). Trimming cost V 2 bases and J 4 bases, with 10 bases left between them. The CDR3 consists of 13 residues. The CDR3 region is CASSFRGDYEQYV. The DNA for the CDR3 is TGTGCCAGCAGCTTCCGGGGAGATTACGAGCAGTACGTC.

The table lists this clonotype with many counts. This rearrangement joins TRBV7-2 to TRBJ2-2; 7 bases are shared with TRBD2. CDR1 is SGHTA and CDR2 is FQGNSA in the germline V gene. The CDR3 spans 16 residues. V lost 7 bases to trimming and J lost 4 bases; unmatched junction nucleotides: 12. The CDR3 loop reads CASTLTRDYRTGELFF. The DNA for the CDR3 is TGTGCCAGCACCCTCACCCGGGACTACCGCACCGGGGAGCTGTTTTTT.

This clonotype was counted many times. The CDR3 region has the DNA TGTGCCAGCAGTCAACCTGGTACTGAAGCTTTCTTT. Translated: CASSQPGTEAFF. V gene TRBV6-5 combines with J gene TRBJ1-1; D uncertain. The germline V gene encodes CDR1 MNHEY and CDR2 SVGAGI. V was trimmed by 5 bases and J by 5 bases, leaving 9 bases between them. This CDR3 is built from 12 residues.

V usage is TRBV5-1 and J usage is TRBJ1-2; D may be TRBD1 (5 bases). Between the trimmed V and J ends, which lost 5 bases and 6 bases, there was a span of 17 bases. The CDR3 is 14 amino acids. The germline CDR1 and CDR2 sequences are SGHRS and YFSETQ. CDR3 residues: CASRPDSGTDGYTF. The CDR3 bases are TGCGCCAGCAGGCCGGACTCAGGGACCGATGGCTACACCTTC.

This clonotype was recorded a few times. The gene calls are TRBV5-1 and TRBJ1-4, with D maybe TRBD1 (5 bases). The CDR3 runs to 16 residues. Germline assignment: CDR1 SGHRS and CDR2 YFSETQ. V was pared by 3 bases and J by 7 bases, with 19 bases between. CDR3 nucleotides: TGCGCCAGCAGCTCCGAAAATCCAGGGATGCCTGAAAAACTGTTTTTT. Encoded protein: CASSSENPGMPEKLFF. The full variable domain, with the rest looked up from reference TRBV5-1 and TRBJ1-4, is KAGVTQTPRYLIKTRGQQVTLSCSPISGHRSVSWYQQTPGQGLQFLFEYFSETQRNKGNFPGRFSGRQFSNSRSEMNVSTLELGDSALYLCASSSENPGMPEKLFFGSGTQLSVL.

As concerns this clonotype: Just one base apart from a much larger clone, this may be a read error. The rearrangement joins TRBV5-1 to TRBJ1-1; tentative D call: TRBD1 (6 bases). Germline loops: CDR1 SGHRS, CDR2 YFSETQ. The CDR3 is 14 amino acids. V lost 3 bases and J 1 base, leaving 10 bases between the germline ends. The CDR3 reads CASSSGTPNTEAFF. The CDR3 DNA is TGCGCCAGCAGCTCCGGGACACCGAACACTGAAGCTTTCTTT.

The V and J genes are TRBV7-2 and TRBJ2-2; D remains unclear. Germline V gives CDR1 SGHTA, CDR2 FQGNSA. CDR3 length: 16 amino acids. Trimming pared 1 base from V and 4 bases from J, leaving 13 bases between. The CDR3 DNA sequence: TGTGCCAGCAGCTTAGTCATGGTAGCATCCACCGGGGAGCTGTTTTTT. Its translation: CASSLVMVASTGELFF.

This clonotype came up a few times. The chain uses TRBV5-1 and TRBJ2-3; D could derive from TRBD1 or TRBD2 (5 bases each). The CDR3 is made up of 13 amino acids. Trimming cost V 3 bases and J 7 bases, with 12 bases left between them. Germline V gene data show CDR1 as SGHRS and CDR2 as YFSETQ. CDR3 nucleotide sequence: TGCGCCAGCAGCTGGGACCATTATAATACGCAGTATTTT. Protein: CASSWDHYNTQYF. Together with reference TRBV5-1 and TRBJ2-3, the CDR3 gives the full variable domain: KAGVTQTPRYLIKTRGQQVTLSCSPISGHRSVSWYQQTPGQGLQFLFEYFSETQRNKGNFPGRFSGRQFSNSRSEMNVSTLELGDSALYLCASSWDHYNTQYFGPGTRLTVL.

This clonotype was seen only a few times. The chain couples TRBV7-8 to TRBJ1-3; maybe TRBD1 (5 bases). The germline V gene encodes CDR1 SGHVS and CDR2 FQNEAQ. V dropped 2 bases and J dropped 2 bases, with 7 bases sitting between them. This CDR3 has 14 residues. CDR3 amino acids: CASSLSRAGNTIYF. DNA for the CDR3: TGTGCCAGCAGCTTAAGCAGGGCTGGAAACACCATATATTTT.

About this clonotype itself: An end of the junction differs from the germline gene, which may be a read error. V usage is TRBV5-1 and J usage is TRBJ1-1; 9 bases map to TRBD1. The CDR3 totals 16 residues. CDR1 and CDR2 from the germline V gene are SGHRS and YFSETQ. The CDR3 here is CASSLWGTGLGTEALF. As DNA, the CDR3 is TGCGCCAGCAGCTTGTGGGGGACAGGGTTGGGGACTGAAGCTTTATTT. Based on the CDR3 plus reference TRBV5-1 and TRBJ1-1, the full variable domain is KAGVTQTPRYLIKTRGQQVTLSCSPISGHRSVSWYQQTPGQGLQFLFEYFSETQRNKGNFPGRFSGRQFSNSRSEMNVSTLELGDSALYLCASSLWGTGLGTEALFGQGTRLTVV.